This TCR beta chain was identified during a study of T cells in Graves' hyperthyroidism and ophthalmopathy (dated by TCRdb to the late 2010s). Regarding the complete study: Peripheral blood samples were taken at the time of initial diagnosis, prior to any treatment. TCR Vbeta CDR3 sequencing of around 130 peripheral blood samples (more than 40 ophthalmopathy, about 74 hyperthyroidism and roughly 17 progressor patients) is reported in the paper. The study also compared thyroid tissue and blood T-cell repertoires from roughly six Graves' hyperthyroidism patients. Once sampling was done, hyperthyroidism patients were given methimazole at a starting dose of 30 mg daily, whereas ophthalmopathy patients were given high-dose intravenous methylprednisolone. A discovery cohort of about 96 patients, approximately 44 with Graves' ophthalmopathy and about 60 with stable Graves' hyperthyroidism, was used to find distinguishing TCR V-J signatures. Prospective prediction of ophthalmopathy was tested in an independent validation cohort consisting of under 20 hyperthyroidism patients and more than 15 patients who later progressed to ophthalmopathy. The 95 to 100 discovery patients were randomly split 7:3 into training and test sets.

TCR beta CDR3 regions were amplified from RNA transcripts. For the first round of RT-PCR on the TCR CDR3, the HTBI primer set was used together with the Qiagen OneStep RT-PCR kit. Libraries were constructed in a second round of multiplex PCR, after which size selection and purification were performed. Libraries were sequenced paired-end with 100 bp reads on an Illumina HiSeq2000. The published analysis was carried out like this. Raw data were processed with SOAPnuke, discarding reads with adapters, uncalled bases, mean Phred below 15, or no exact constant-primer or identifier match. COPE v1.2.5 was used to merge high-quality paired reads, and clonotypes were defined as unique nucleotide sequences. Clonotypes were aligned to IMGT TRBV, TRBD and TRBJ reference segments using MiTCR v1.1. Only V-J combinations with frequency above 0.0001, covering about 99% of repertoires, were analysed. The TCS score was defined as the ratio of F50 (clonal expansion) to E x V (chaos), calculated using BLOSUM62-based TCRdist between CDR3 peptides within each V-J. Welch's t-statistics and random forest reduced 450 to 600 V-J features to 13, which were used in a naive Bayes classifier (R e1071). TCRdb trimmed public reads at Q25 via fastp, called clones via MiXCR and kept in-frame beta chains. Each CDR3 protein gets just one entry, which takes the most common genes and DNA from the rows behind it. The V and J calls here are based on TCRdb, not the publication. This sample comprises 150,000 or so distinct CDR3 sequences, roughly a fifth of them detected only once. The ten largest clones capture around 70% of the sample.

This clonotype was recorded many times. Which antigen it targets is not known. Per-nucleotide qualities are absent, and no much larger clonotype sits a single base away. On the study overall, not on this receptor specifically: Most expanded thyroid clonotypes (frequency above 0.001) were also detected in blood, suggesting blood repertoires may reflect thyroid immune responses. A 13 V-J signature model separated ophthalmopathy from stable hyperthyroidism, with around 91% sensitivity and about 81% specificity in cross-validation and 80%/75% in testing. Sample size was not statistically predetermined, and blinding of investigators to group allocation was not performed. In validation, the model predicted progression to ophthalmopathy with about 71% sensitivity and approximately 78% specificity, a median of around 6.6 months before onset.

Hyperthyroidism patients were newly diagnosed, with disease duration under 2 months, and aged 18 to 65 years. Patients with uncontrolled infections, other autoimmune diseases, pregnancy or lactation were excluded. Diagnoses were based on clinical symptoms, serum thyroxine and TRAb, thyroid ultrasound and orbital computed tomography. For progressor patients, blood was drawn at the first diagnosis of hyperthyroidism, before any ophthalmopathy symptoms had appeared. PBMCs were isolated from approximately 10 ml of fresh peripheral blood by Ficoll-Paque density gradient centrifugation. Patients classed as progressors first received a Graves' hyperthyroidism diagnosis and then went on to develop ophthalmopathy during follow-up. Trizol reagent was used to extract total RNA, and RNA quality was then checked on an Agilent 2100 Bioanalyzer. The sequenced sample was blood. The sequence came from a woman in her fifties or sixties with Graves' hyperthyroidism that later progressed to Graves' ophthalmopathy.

DNA sequence: TGCAGTGCTAACGGACTAGCGGGAGTGAGCGGCGAGCAGTACTTC. This yields the protein CSANGLAGVSGEQYF. The chain links TRBV20-1 with TRBJ2-7, with 13 bases aligning to TRBD2. The CDR3 has 15 amino acids, counting the end cysteine and phenylalanine. Just CDR3 DNA is preserved here, 45 bases in frame from base 1. Trimming accounts for 4 bases at V and 6 bases at J, while the number of junction bases matched to no gene is 9. The germline V gene (reference sequence) provides CDR1 DFQATT and CDR2 SNEGSKA.